This passage covers 27 T cell receptor beta chains from one sample sequenced in a study of T cells in Graves' hyperthyroidism and ophthalmopathy. From RNA transcripts, TCR beta CDR3 regions were amplified. When the TCR CDR3 underwent first-round RT-PCR, the HTBI primer set was used. One entry per CDR3 protein, called by TCRdb with MiXCR from the multiplex PCR reads. The table records about 540,000 distinct CDR3 sequences, 46% of them present only once. Sequencing was carried out using peripheral blood or thyroid tissue (not recorded which). These receptors all stem from a woman between 18 and 30 years old with Graves' hyperthyroidism.

At least ten counts were recorded for this clonotype. The chain carries TRBV10-3 and TRBJ1-4, with D tentatively TRBD1 (5 bases). The V gene lost 2 bases and the J gene lost 7 bases, with 11 bases spanning the gap. The CDR3 runs 14 residues. The germline V gene encodes CDR1 ENHRY and CDR2 SYGVKD. In DNA, the CDR3 is TGTGCCATCAGTGAGCAAAAGACAGCTGAAAAACTGTTTTTT. As protein: CAISEQKTAEKLFF.

J is TRBJ2-2 and V is TRBV7-2; 9 bases line up with TRBD1. This CDR3 comprises 16 residues. Trimming took 0 bases from V and 6 from J; bases not matched to a gene: 5. Germline assignment: CDR1 SGHTA and CDR2 FQGNSA. Here the CDR3 DNA reads TGTGCCAGCAGCTTAGCGGAGACAGGGGGACCCGGGGAGCTGTTTTTT. Its protein is CASSLAETGGPGELFF.

V gene TRBV6-4 combines with J gene TRBJ1-4; D not resolved. This CDR3 spans 12 amino acids. The germline V gene has CDR1 MRHNA and CDR2 SNTAGT. V was pared by 6 bases and J by 8 bases, with 10 bases between. The CDR3 DNA follows: TGTGCCAGCAGGATCGTTAGGGAAAAACTGTTTTTT. Protein sequence: CASRIVREKLFF.

Many counts were recorded for this clonotype. The rearrangement links TRBV10-3 to TRBJ2-5; 8 bases align to TRBD2. The CDR3 sequence is 15 residues long. J was trimmed by 4 bases and V by 3 bases; bases with no gene match: 7. The germline V gene has CDR1 ENHRY and CDR2 SYGVKD. DNA for the CDR3: TGTGCCATCAGTGATCGAGCGGGAGTTGGAGAGACCCAGTACTTC. Translation: CAISDRAGVGETQYF.

In regard to this clonotype: The junction differs from germline at one of its ends, possibly a read error. The chain's CDR3 is CASSYGTSGVQETQYF. Written as DNA, the CDR3 is TGTGCCAGCAGTTACGGGACTAGCGGGGTGCAAGAGACCCAGTACTTC. This chain connects TRBV10-1 to TRBJ2-5, with TRBD2 matching over 13 bases. The length of the CDR3 is 16 residues. Germline V gene data show CDR1 as WNHNN and CDR2 as SYGVQD (reference sequence).

The J gene is TRBJ2-7, the V gene TRBV2; possibly TRBD1 for D (6 bases). Germline-derived CDR1 and CDR2 are SNHLY and FYNNEI. The CDR3 spans 12 residues. V was clipped by 6 bases and J by 6 bases, with 12 bases between them. The CDR3 reads CASSSRGTEQYF. The DNA of the CDR3 is TGTGCCAGCAGCTCTAGGGGGACCGAGCAGTACTTC.

This clonotype has a handful of counts. V gene TRBV2 combines with J gene TRBJ1-5, with TRBD1 identical over 8 bases. V shed 6 bases and J 2 bases; nucleotides not matched to a gene: 6. This CDR3 is 15 amino acids long. Germline CDR1 SNHLY, CDR2 FYNNEI. CDR3 protein: CASSTETGGNQPQHF. CDR3 DNA sequence: TGTGCCAGCAGCACCGAGACAGGGGGCAATCAGCCCCAGCATTTT.

Comments on this clonotype: This may arise from a read error, as a much more abundant clone is one base away. The V gene is TRBV24-1, the J gene TRBJ2-5, with D possibly being TRBD1 or TRBD2 (5 bases each). The CDR3 runs 15 residues. V was shortened by 3 bases and J by 7 bases, with 17 bases between the two germline ends. Germline V gene lookup returns CDR1 KGHDR and CDR2 SFDVKD. CDR3 sequence reads: CATSDQSGLGGTQYF. For the CDR3, the DNA is TGTGCCACCAGTGATCAATCAGGGCTTGGAGGGACCCAGTACTTC.

V usage is TRBV19 and J usage is TRBJ2-5; TRBD1 agrees at 7 bases. J was trimmed by 0 bases and V by 6 bases; bases with no gene match: 4. This CDR3 has 14 amino acids. The germline gives CDR1 LNHDA, CDR2 SQIVND (reference sequence). This chain's CDR3 is CASRQGLYQETQYF. In DNA, the CDR3 is TGTGCCAGTAGACAGGGGTTGTACCAAGAGACCCAGTACTTC.

The genes are TRBV2 and TRBJ2-7, with D possibly matching TRBD1 (5 bases). V gave up 6 bases and J gave up 2 bases, with 17 bases separating them. Per germline, CDR1 SNHLY and CDR2 FYNNEI. The CDR3 is made up of 15 amino acids. In DNA, the CDR3 is TGTGCCAGCAGCCTTGACAGAAAATACCCCTACGAGCAGTACTTC. Its translation is CASSLDRKYPYEQYF. The entire variable domain, with the rest obtained from reference TRBV2 and TRBJ2-7, is as follows: EPEVTQTPSHQVTQMGQEVILRCVPISNHLYFYWYRQILGQKVEFLVSFYNNEISEKSEIFDDQFSVERPDGSNFTLKIRSTKLEDSAMYFCASSLDRKYPYEQYFGPGTRLTVT.

This clonotype was detected only once. The chain uses TRBV20-1 and TRBJ2-7, with a weak D call TRBD2 (5 bases). V was pared by 6 bases and J by 7 bases, with 25 bases between. This CDR3 has 15 amino acids. Germline loops: CDR1 DFQATT, CDR2 SNEGSKA (reference sequence). The chain's CDR3 is CSASSLAGGLGEQYF. The CDR3 DNA sequence: TGCAGTGCCAGCAGCTTGGCCGGCGGGCTTGGTGAGCAGTACTTC.

This clonotype was counted a few times. The chain combines TRBV7-2 with TRBJ2-7; perhaps TRBD1 as D (5 bases). Germline CDR1 is SGHTA and CDR2 is FQGNSA. There are 14 residues in the CDR3. With 6 bases removed from V and 9 bases from J, the gap between germline ends came to 21 bases. CDR3 amino acids: CASSFLFWGQGQYF. CDR3 nucleotide sequence: TGTGCCAGCAGTTTCTTGTTCTGGGGCCAGGGGCAGTACTTC. Variable domain in full (rest from reference TRBV7-2 and TRBJ2-7): GAGVSQSPSNKVTEKGKDVELRCDPISGHTALYWYRQSLGQGLEFLIYFQGNSAPDKSGLPSDRFSAERTGGSVSTLTIQRTQQEDSAVYLCASSFLFWGQGQYFGPGTRLTVT.

The V gene is TRBV7-2, the J gene TRBJ1-6; 9 bases are shared with TRBD1. Germline V gene sequence: CDR1 SGHTA, CDR2 FQGNSA. This CDR3 region has 17 residues. Trimming at V came to 6 bases and at J to 5 bases, leaving 11 bases not matched to a gene. The CDR3 sequence: CASSSRTGEPHNSPLHF. For the CDR3, the DNA is TGTGCCAGCAGTTCCCGGACAGGGGAGCCCCATAATTCACCCCTCCACTTT.

Concerning this clonotype: One end of the junction is discordant with germline, which a read error may explain. V is TRBV7-6 and J is TRBJ2-7, with 9 bases identical to TRBD1. The CDR3 has 14 residues. The germline CDR1 and CDR2 sequences are SGHVS and FNYEAQ. The CDR3 sequence: CDSSPGQGSYEQYF. CDR3 in DNA: TGTGACAGCAGCCCGGGACAGGGTTCCTACGAGCAGTACTTC.

This clonotype occurred many times. This chain connects TRBV2 to TRBJ2-5; the D gene could be TRBD1 or TRBD2 (5 bases each). This CDR3 region has 11 residues. With 11 bases removed from V and 7 bases from J, the gap between germline ends came to 14 bases. CDR1 SNHLY and CDR2 FYNNEI come from the germline V gene. Written as DNA, the CDR3 is TGTGCCGCAGAGGGGTTCACGACCCAGTACTTC. Its protein product is CAAEGFTTQYF.

This clonotype was seen once. V is TRBV7-9 and J is TRBJ1-2; TRBD1 matches 9 bases. CDR3 length: 15 residues. Germline V gene sequence: CDR1 SEHNR, CDR2 FQNEAQ (reference sequence). V trimming: 0 bases; J trimming: 7 bases; junction bases outside the gene matches: 6. The CDR3 DNA is TGTGCCAGCAGCTTAGCGGACAGGGGCAACGGTGGCTACACCTTC. This sequence encodes CASSLADRGNGGYTF.

The V gene is TRBV2, the J gene TRBJ1-5, with 9 bases aligning to TRBD1. Trimming took 4 bases from V and 5 from J; bases not matched to a gene: 6. The CDR3 covers 15 residues. Germline CDR1 SNHLY, CDR2 FYNNEI. CDR3: CASSGEQGAHQPQHF. CDR3 sequence (DNA): TGTGCCAGCAGTGGAGAACAGGGGGCGCATCAGCCCCAGCATTTT.

This clonotype was seen only a few times. The chain uses TRBV2 and TRBJ2-5, with 11 bases fitting TRBD2. The CDR3 length is 16 residues. Germline V lookup: CDR1 SNHLY, CDR2 FYNNEI. The ends lost 5 bases at V and 2 bases at J; junction bases unmatched: 7. The chain's CDR3 is CASSRRTSGPQETQYF. The CDR3 region has the DNA TGTGCCAGCAGTCGTCGGACTAGCGGGCCTCAAGAGACCCAGTACTTC.

This chain connects TRBV9 to TRBJ2-7, with D possibly being TRBD1 or TRBD2 (5 bases each). This CDR3 has 10 amino acids. The V and J ends lost 10 bases and 6 bases respectively, with 11 bases between them. In germline, CDR1 is SGDLS, CDR2 YYNGEE. CDR3 DNA: TGTGCCGAGGGGACGTCCGAGCAGTACTTC. This sequence encodes CAEGTSEQYF.

The chain combines TRBV29-1 with TRBJ2-7; TRBD1 matches 8 bases. The CDR3 has 13 amino acids. V shed 3 bases, J shed 2 bases, and the junction held 3 bases outside the gene matches. The germline V gene has CDR1 SQVTM and CDR2 ANQGSEA. The CDR3 spells CSVDGQGAYEQYF. DNA for the CDR3: TGCAGCGTTGACGGACAGGGTGCCTACGAGCAGTACTTC.

The V and J genes are TRBV12-3 or TRBV12-4 and TRBJ1-4, with D perhaps matching TRBD1 (5 bases). Between the trimmed V and J ends, which lost 11 bases and 5 bases, there was a span of 12 bases. The CDR3 sequence is 12 residues long. CDR3 residues: CAGTRENEKLFF. The DNA of the CDR3 is TGTGCCGGCACCAGGGAGAATGAAAAACTGTTTTTT.

This clonotype turned up a few times. The chain is built from TRBV7-9 and TRBJ1-1; D may be TRBD1 (5 bases). The length of the CDR3 is 13 residues. Germline V gene lookup returns CDR1 SEHNR and CDR2 FQNEAQ (reference sequence). V lost 1 base and J lost 7, with 10 bases in between. The DNA of the CDR3 is TGTGCCAGCAGCTTAGGAAGGGGTGGTGAAGCTTTCTTT. This translates into CASSLGRGGEAFF.

On this clonotype itself: This may come from a read error, since a much larger clone is one base off. This rearrangement joins TRBV24-1 to TRBJ2-5; 9 bases fit TRBD1. Germline V gene sequence: CDR1 KGHDR, CDR2 SFDVKD. This CDR3 region has 15 residues. V lost 2 bases, J lost 5 bases, and 5 bases stayed unmatched. The CDR3 bases are TGTGCCACCAGTGATTCGTACAGGGGGCATGAGACCCAGTACTTC. This translates into CATSDSYRGHETQYF.

This clonotype was counted a single time. The chain recombines TRBV11-2 with TRBJ2-7; TRBD2 matches at 12 bases. CDR3 length: 16 residues. The V gene's germline CDR1 is SGHAT and CDR2 FQNNGV. J gave up 7 bases and V 5 bases, and 12 bases lay outside the gene matches. The CDR3 DNA reads as TGTGCCAGCAGCGCCCGGGGACTAGCGGGTTACAATGAGCAGTACTTC. Translation: CASSARGLAGYNEQYF.

In its sample, this clonotype was seen a few times. The chain combines TRBV7-9 with TRBJ1-1; 10 positions match TRBD1. The germline V gene has CDR1 SEHNR and CDR2 FQNEAQ (reference sequence). With V trimmed by 5 bases and J by 11 bases, 8 bases remained unmatched. The CDR3 runs 13 residues. Here the CDR3 reads CASSRDRGVRAFF. The CDR3 DNA reads TGTGCCAGCAGCCGGGACAGGGGAGTCCGGGCTTTCTTT.

The V and J genes are TRBV9 and TRBJ2-5; 10 bases align to TRBD2. V shed 4 bases and J 3 bases; nucleotides not matched to a gene: 6. The CDR3 contains 15 residues. The germline V gene has CDR1 SGDLS and CDR2 YYNGEE. For the CDR3, the DNA is TGTGCCAGCAGCCCCAGGCTAGCGGGAGAAGAGACCCAGTACTTC. The encoded protein is CASSPRLAGEETQYF.

The chain combines TRBV11-2 with TRBJ2-3; 7 nucleotides agree with TRBD2. J gave up 4 bases and V 4 bases, and 8 bases lay outside the gene matches. This CDR3 region has 15 residues. Germline CDR1 is SGHAT and CDR2 is FQNNGV. The DNA of the CDR3 is TGTGCCAGCAGCTACCGGGCGGGAGAGGCAGATACGCAGTATTTT. This gives the protein CASSYRAGEADTQYF.